This TCR beta chain was sequenced during a study of CD8 T cells in Susac syndrome. General observations from the study: A relatively small number of individuals underwent TCR sequencing and HLA analysis.

Reverse transcription of about 0.45 to 1 ug RNA was performed with random hexamers. Across 54 Vbeta and 13 Jbeta, immunoSEQ multiplex PCR amplified TCR beta CDR3. MiXCR, applied by TCRdb to the immunoSEQ multiplex PCR reads, yields one record per CDR3 protein. The data contain fewer than 350,000 distinct CDR3 sequences, around 91% of them singletons. In the multiple sclerosis control group, patients were treatment-naive and had stable or active relapsing-remitting disease. Through negative isolation, CD4+ and CD8+ T cells were obtained, while TEMRA cells were enriched using FACS. Germline V gene lookup returns CDR1 MNHEY and CDR2 SVGAGI. This CDR3 has 12 residues. The V gene lost 10 bases and the J gene lost 4 bases, with 13 bases spanning the gap. In regard to this clonotype: Its target is unknown.

The rearrangement uses TRBV6-5 and TRBJ1-2; D might be TRBD1 (5 bases). The sequenced sample was CD8+ T cells from PBMCs. This TCR derives from a human donor with multiple sclerosis. In nucleotides, the CDR3 is TGTGCCACCCTGACAGAAGGCTATGGCTACACCTTC. Protein: CATLTEGYGYTF.